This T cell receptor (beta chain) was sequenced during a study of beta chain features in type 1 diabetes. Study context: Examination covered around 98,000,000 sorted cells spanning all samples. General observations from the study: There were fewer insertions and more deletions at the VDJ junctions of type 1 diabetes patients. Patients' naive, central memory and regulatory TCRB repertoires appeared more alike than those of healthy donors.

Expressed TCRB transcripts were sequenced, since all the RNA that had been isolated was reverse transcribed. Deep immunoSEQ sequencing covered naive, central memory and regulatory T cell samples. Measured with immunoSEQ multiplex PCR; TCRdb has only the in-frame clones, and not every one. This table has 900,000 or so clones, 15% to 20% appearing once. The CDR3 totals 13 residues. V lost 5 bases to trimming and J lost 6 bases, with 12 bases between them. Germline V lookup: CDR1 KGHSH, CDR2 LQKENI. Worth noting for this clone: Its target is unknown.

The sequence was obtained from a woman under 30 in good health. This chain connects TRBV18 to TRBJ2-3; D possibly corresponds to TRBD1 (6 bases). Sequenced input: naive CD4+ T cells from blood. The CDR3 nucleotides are TGTGCCAGCTCAGCGACAGGTTACGATACGCAGTATTTT. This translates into CASSATGYDTQYF.